This TCR beta chain was retrieved from a study of beta chain features in type 1 diabetes (dated by TCRdb to between 2017 and 2018). For the wider study: Mean age, gender distribution, total cell number and subset yield did not differ between patients and healthy donors. A total of roughly 100,000,000 sorted cells were examined across all samples, and the number of cells per subset was strongly correlated with RNA yield. The study compared the TCRB repertoires of sorted circulating CD4+ T cell subsets in recently diagnosed type 1 diabetes patients with those in matched healthy donors. Regulatory and stem cell-like memory subsets were obtained from only 8 patients and about eight healthy donors, while naive and central memory subsets were obtained from all 30 or so donors.

The entire amount of isolated RNA was reverse transcribed using the High Capacity cDNA Reverse Transcription Kit, so the sequenced TCRB transcripts were expressed ones. Naive, central memory and regulatory T cell samples underwent deep immunoSEQ sequencing, averaging approximately 3.5 million total reads per sample. Sorted cells were lysed in RLT buffer, and RNA was extracted using DNase-treated RNeasy Micro or Mini kits according to cell number. To prevent cross-contamination, every cell subset was processed on its own, while patient and healthy donor samples were processed together. The immunoSEQ multiplex PCR was used to amplify TCRB sequences from cDNA, yielding 87-bp fragments that span the CDR3 region. The amplicons were sequenced using the Illumina HiSeq platform. In the original analysis: PCR bias was computationally corrected using synthetic template baselines, reads within Hamming distance 2 were collapsed, and singletons that could not be merged were discarded. Reads were aligned against IMGT so that V, D and J genes, CDR3 length and insertions or deletions at six rearrangement sites could be assigned. Within each subset, clonotype counts were normalized to sorted cell number, and only after that were true diversity and Gini coefficients computed with the tcR R package. Repertoire sharing was quantified using the overlap coefficient calculated on TCRB nucleotide sequences. Out-of-frame TCRB sequences from naive cells were analyzed as a proxy for the pre-selection repertoire. TCRdb limited this immuneACCESS table to in-frame rearrangements with V and J called. A share of clones is missing; checked studies link under half to unresolved V genes, and the rest is unexplained. V and J calls and clone size follow that table, whereas D and trimming were derived from the DNA. The sample profile shows 130,000 to 150,000 clones; around 9.3% of them were found once. Under 1.5% of the sample is in the top ten clones.

Each donor gave one peripheral blood draw, about 100 mL on average, collected into heparinised tubes. Using a panel that included CD45RO, CCR7, CD25, CD127, CD95 and CD27, naive, central memory, regulatory and stem cell-like memory CD4+ T cells were sorted on a BD FACSAria II. Purity was above 95% for every sorted population. PBMCs were isolated immediately by Lymphoprep density gradient centrifugation and stained directly without culture. So that batch effects would be minimized, each experiment stained and sorted samples in pairs, pairing one healthy donor with one patient. The CDR3 runs 18 amino acids, cysteine and phenylalanine included. Just the 54-base CDR3 DNA is kept, in frame starting at base 1. The germline ends are 20 bases apart after V is trimmed by 4 bases and J by 0 bases. In the germline V gene, CDR1 corresponds to SGHRS and CDR2 to YFSETQ. Study-wide conclusions, independent of this receptor: Because cDNA was sequenced instead of genomic DNA, highly expressing activated cells could be over-represented, though the groups showed no difference in activation or CD3 levels. HLA sub-analyses involved small numbers of individuals, so any influence of HLA type on TCRB rearrangement remained unresolved. In all four CD4+ subsets, TCRB CDR3 length was moderately but significantly shorter in type 1 diabetes patients. Naive, central memory and regulatory TCRB repertoires appeared to be more alike among patients than among healthy donors. Shorter templates might be favored by PCR, yet because patient and control samples were amplified and corrected together, any such skew would affect both groups equally. Fewer insertions and more nucleotide deletions at VDJ recombination sites were observed in patients with type 1 diabetes, implying thymic rearrangement abnormalities.

On this clone: What this receptor recognizes is not known. Per-base quality was not reported, and no clone a single base away is much larger than it. Different DNA sequences within this sample yield the same CDR3.

The chain is assembled from TRBV5-1 and TRBJ2-4; tentative D gene TRBD1, with 6 bases matching. The origin of this receptor is a young man in good health. Sequences were obtained from naive CD4+ T cells from blood. Reading the label with the study, this specimen's cell subset or site is: true naive CD4+ T cells. The DNA sequence is given as TGCGCCAGCAGCATCTCCACCACGACAGGCCTAGCCAAAAACATTCAGTACTTC. Translation gives CASSISTTTGLAKNIQYF.